The next 30 T cell receptor beta chains were all read from a single sample in a study of tissue T cells after allogeneic stem cell transplantation. Some clones are missing from TCRdb's copy, which holds only in-frame ones; the method was immunoSEQ multiplex PCR. The sample yields under 5,500 clones, 45% to 50% seen once. Time point here: mouse harvest day 14 after allogeneic transplant. Mouse grafts combined 10^7 T-cell-depleted bone marrow cells with 10^6 splenic CD5+ T cells. Sequencing input: gut tissue. The receptors derive from a female BALB/c mouse given C57BL/6 T cells with graft-versus-host disease after an allogeneic hematopoietic cell transplant.

Remarks on this clone: Mismatch with germline at one junction end may stem from a read error. Gene names are mouse gene names. The read terminates 1 residue ahead of where the CDR3 ends, so the germline J gene completes it. This chain links TRBV13-1 with TRBJ1-4; the match to TRBD1 covers 7 bases. The length of the CDR3 is 14 residues. Germline V gene data show CDR1 as NSHNY and CDR2 as SYGAGN. The CDR3 protein is CASGDREANERLFF. The sequenced part of the CDR3 DNA is TGTGCCAGCGGTGACAGGGAGGCCAACGAAAGATTATTT.

In regard to this clone: Gene names refer to mouse genes. The read halts 1 residue ahead of the CDR3 end, with the missing end drawn from the germline J gene. The chain joins TRBV12-2 to TRBJ1-2; unclear D gene. Germline loops: CDR1 SGHLS, CDR2 HYDKME. The CDR3 covers 14 residues. V was pared by 0 bases and J by 0 bases, with 7 bases between. Partial CDR3 DNA: TGTGCCAGCTCTCTCGGGCCTGCAAACTCCGACTACACC. It is translated as CASSLGPANSDYT. In full, the CDR3 is CASSLGPANSDYTF.

As regards this clone: The gene names given are mouse names. The CDR3 extends 1 residue past the end of the read, so its final part is completed from the germline J gene. V usage is TRBV12-1 and J usage is TRBJ2-7, with TRBD2 identical over 9 bases. The V and J ends lost 2 bases and 0 bases, in that order; junction bases with no gene match: 4. CDR1 is SGHSN and CDR2 is HYEKVE in the germline V gene. The CDR3 consists of 15 residues. CDR3 DNA, as far as it was read: TGTGCCAGCTCTCCCTGGGGGGGTAGCTCCTATGAACAGTAC. Its protein product is CASSPWGGSSYEQY. In full, the CDR3 is CASSPWGGSSYEQYF.

With regard to this clone: Germline and genes here are mouse. The DNA ends 1 residue before the CDR3 does, and the rest of the CDR3 is filled in from the germline J gene. This chain links TRBV26 with TRBJ2-4; D ambiguous. Germline assignment: CDR1 KGHPV and CDR2 FQNQEV (reference sequence). There are 13 residues in the CDR3. The V end was cut by 4 bases, the J end by 2 bases, with 7 bases between. Partial CDR3 DNA: TGTGCCAGCAGTCCCGAAAATCAAAACACCTTGTAC. Translated: CASSPENQNTLY. The whole CDR3 protein reads CASSPENQNTLYF.

To note about this clone: Gene names are mouse gene names. The sequence runs out 1 residue before the end of the CDR3; the remainder is reconstructed from the germline J gene. This sequence joins TRBV5 and TRBJ1-5; no reliable D call. Germline lookup yields CDR1 LGHNA and CDR2 YNLKQL (reference sequence). CDR3 length: 16 amino acids. Deletions cut 0 bases from V and 1 base from J, with 10 bases between. CDR3 bases read: TGTGCCAGCAGCCAAGATTTCCAGATCAACAACCAGGCTCCGCTT. Translated, it gives CASSQDFQINNQAPL. The CDR3 in full is CASSQDFQINNQAPLF.

Remarks on this clone: The listed genes are named as in mouse. The sequenced fragment ends 1 residue before the CDR3 boundary, so the rest is inferred from the germline J gene. The chain uses TRBV13-3 and TRBJ2-5; 9 positions agree with TRBD2. CDR1 is NNHDY, CDR2 SYVADS, per germline. The trim removed 5 bases at V and 0 bases at J, leaving 1 base unmatched. The CDR3 runs to 14 residues. CDR3 DNA, as far as it was read: TGTGCCAGCAGGACTGGGGGTAACCAAGACACCCAGTAC. Translated: CASRTGGNQDTQY. The entire CDR3 is CASRTGGNQDTQYF.

This clone occurred a few times. Genes here carry mouse names. The sequence runs out 1 residue before the end of the CDR3; the remainder is reconstructed from the germline J gene. The chain couples TRBV15 to TRBJ1-5, with unresolved D. The CDR3 covers 14 residues. V lost 1 base and J lost 0, with 4 bases in between. CDR1 SGHND and CDR2 FRSKSL come from the germline V gene. CDR3 DNA, as far as it was read: TGTGCCAGCAGTTTAGAATATAACAACCAGGCTCCGCTT. It codes for CASSLEYNNQAPL. In full, the CDR3 reads CASSLEYNNQAPLF.

Regarding this clone: Gene names and germline refer to mouse. The CDR3 end falls 1 residue outside the read, so it is completed with the germline J gene. The chain has TRBV12-1 and TRBJ2-7; 11 nucleotides match TRBD2. The V segment lost 0 bases and the J segment 7 bases; nucleotides outside the gene matches: 7. Germline V gene lookup returns CDR1 SGHSN and CDR2 HYEKVE. CDR3 length: 15 amino acids. CDR3 DNA (partial): TGTGCCAGCTCTCTCCTACTGGGGGGGCTGGAGGAACAGTAC. Its translation: CASSLLLGGLEEQY. The CDR3 reads in full as CASSLLLGGLEEQYF.

About this clone: Mouse germline and gene names are used. The read comes to an end 1 residue before the CDR3 does, leaving the germline J gene to fill in the end. The chain couples TRBV3 to TRBJ2-4; 7 bases are shared with TRBD1. The CDR3 totals 16 residues. Trimming cost V 1 base and J 0 bases; bases outside gene matches: 4. Germline V gene lookup returns CDR1 SNHLY and CDR2 FYNGKV (reference sequence). The CDR3 here is CASSLDRGISQNTLYF. The DNA read from the CDR3 is TGTGCCAGCAGCTTAGACAGGGGAATAAGTCAAAACACCTTGTAC. Supplemented by reference TRBV3 and TRBJ2-4, the full variable domain reads GPKVLQIPSHQIIDMGQMVTLNCDPVSNHLYFYWYKQILGQQMEFLVNFYNGKVMEKSKLFKDQFSVERPDGSYFTLKIQPTALEDSAVYFCASSLDRGISQNTLYFGAGTRLSVL.

In regard to this clone: These gene names are mouse names. From the germline J gene comes the end of the CDR3, since the read stops 1 residue before it. The chain employs TRBV13-2 and TRBJ2-7; 10 nucleotides line up with TRBD2. From germline, CDR1 is NNHNN and CDR2 SYGAGS (reference sequence). The CDR3 totals 15 residues. V shed 0 bases, J shed 7 bases, and the junction held 7 bases outside the gene matches. The DNA read from the CDR3 is TGTGCCAGCGGTGATGCGCCTGGGGGGGCGAGGGAACAGTAC. Protein: CASGDAPGGAREQY. The CDR3, in full, reads CASGDAPGGAREQYF.

This clone was counted once. All gene names here are mouse names. The observed sequence ends 1 residue before the CDR3 terminus, with the missing tail filled in from the germline J gene. The chain recombines TRBV5 with TRBJ1-4, with a weak D call TRBD1 (6 bases). The CDR3 extends over 15 amino acids. V was pared by 4 bases and J by 0 bases, with 9 bases between. In germline, CDR1 is LGHNA, CDR2 YNLKQL (reference sequence). CDR3 bases read: TGTGCCAGCAGCCCCAGGACAGTTTCCAACGAAAGATTATTT. This gives the protein CASSPRTVSNERLF. The full CDR3 reads CASSPRTVSNERLFF.

This clone was found a few times. The listed genes are named as in mouse. The CDR3 is cut off 1 residue early in the read; its end comes from the germline J gene. The chain joins TRBV26 to TRBJ1-5; D not resolved. This CDR3 has 13 residues. Between the trimmed V and J ends, which lost 3 bases and 1 base, there was a span of 4 bases. Germline CDR1 KGHPV, CDR2 FQNQEV (reference sequence). CDR3 sequence: CASSLRNNQAPLF. CDR3 bases read: TGTGCCAGCAGTCTCAGGAACAACCAGGCTCCGCTT.

A word on this clone: The gene symbols are mouse symbols. Read data end 1 residue before the CDR3 end; the end is taken from the germline J gene. This sequence joins TRBV26 and TRBJ1-2; weak D call: TRBD1 (6 bases). Germline V gene lookup returns CDR1 KGHPV and CDR2 FQNQEV (reference sequence). The CDR3 spans 13 residues. V lost 4 bases to trimming and J lost 4 bases, with 10 bases between them. The covered CDR3 bases are TGTGCCAGCAGTCCCAGGGGCGGCTCCGACTACACC. Protein product: CASSPRGGSDYT. The complete CDR3 sequence is CASSPRGGSDYTF. The full variable domain, in which reference TRBV26 and TRBJ1-2 provide the parts outside the CDR3, is NSKVIQTPRYLVKGQGQKAKMRCIPEKGHPVVFWYQQNKNNEFKFLINFQNQEVLQQIDMTEKRFSAECPSNSPCSLEIQSSEAGDSALYLCASSPRGGSDYTFGSGTRLLVI.

By its share, this clone is medium-sized. The gene symbols are mouse symbols. The CDR3 is cut off 1 residue early in the read; its end comes from the germline J gene. The chain links TRBV26 to TRBJ2-7; 8 positions agree with TRBD1. Unmatched junction bases numbered 2, after V lost 6 bases and J lost 7 bases. The CDR3 has 11 residues. Germline values: CDR1 KGHPV, CDR2 FQNQEV (reference sequence). The CDR3 bases that were read are TGTGCCAGCAGGACAGGGGCGGAACAGTAC. This sequence encodes CASRTGAEQY. The complete CDR3 sequence is CASRTGAEQYF.

This clone showed up just once. Genes and germline are mouse. With the read ending 1 residue before the CDR3 end, the germline J gene is used to fill in that end. This chain links TRBV23 with TRBJ2-4. This CDR3 is 14 amino acids long. Per the germline V gene, CDR1 is KGHTA and CDR2 is FQNQQP. The CDR3 DNA, read in part, is TGCTCCAGCAGTCAATCGGGCAGCCAAAACACCTTGTAC. Translating gives CSSSQSGSQNTLY. The whole CDR3 protein is CSSSQSGSQNTLYF.

As regards this clone: Genes and germline come from the mouse. The read comes to an end 1 residue before the CDR3 does, leaving the germline J gene to fill in the end. The chain joins TRBV4 to TRBJ2-7; 10 bases are shared with TRBD2. Looked up from germline, CDR1 is LGHDT and CDR2 is YNNKQL (reference sequence). V trimming: 5 bases; J trimming: 4 bases; junction bases outside the gene matches: 5. CDR3 length equals 14 residues. The chain's CDR3 is CASSPLDWGYEQYF. The sequenced part of the CDR3 DNA is TGTGCCAGCAGCCCCCTGGACTGGGGGTATGAACAGTAC.

On this clone: Germline and genes: mouse. The CDR3 end lies 1 residue beyond the end of the read and is filled in from the germline J gene. The chain links TRBV5 to TRBJ1-4, with D perhaps matching TRBD1 (6 bases). From germline, CDR1 is LGHNA and CDR2 YNLKQL (reference sequence). V dropped 5 bases and J dropped 0 bases, with 10 bases sitting between them. The CDR3 has 15 residues. CDR3 protein: CASSSGHISNERLFF. The part of the CDR3 DNA that was read is TGTGCCAGCAGCTCGGGACATATTTCCAACGAAAGATTATTT.

Comments on this clone: Any gene name here is a mouse gene name. The missing CDR3 end, 1 residue past where the read stops, is filled in from the germline J gene. This chain connects TRBV26 to TRBJ2-4; the match to TRBD1 covers 8 bases. The CDR3 runs to 15 residues. Germline trimming cut 2 bases from V and 0 bases from J; bases unmatched to any gene: 1. The germline gives CDR1 KGHPV, CDR2 FQNQEV (reference sequence). The CDR3 DNA, read in part, is TGTGCCAGCAGTCTGGGACAGGGTAGTCAAAACACCTTGTAC. Translated: CASSLGQGSQNTLY. The full CDR3 protein is CASSLGQGSQNTLYF.

In its sample, this clone was seen a few times. The germline and genes are mouse ones. The CDR3 end lies 1 residue beyond the end of the read and is filled in from the germline J gene. The chain links TRBV26 to TRBJ2-7; 11 bases map to TRBD2. Germline values: CDR1 KGHPV, CDR2 FQNQEV (reference sequence). V lost 2 bases, J lost 4 bases, and 1 base stayed unmatched. The CDR3 spans 14 residues. The CDR3 loop is CASSLGLGGYEQYF. The DNA read from the CDR3 is TGTGCCAGCAGTCTGGGACTGGGGGGATATGAACAGTAC.

This clone was detected a few times. With a much larger clone just one base away, this may be a read error. Germline and genes: mouse. Coverage ceases 1 residue before the CDR3 finishes, and the germline J gene fills in the end. This chain links TRBV26 with TRBJ1-3, with 9 bases aligning to TRBD1. The CDR3 runs to 15 residues. J was trimmed by 2 bases and V by 2 bases; bases with no gene match: 1. From germline, CDR1 is KGHPV and CDR2 FQNQEV (reference sequence). The CDR3 DNA, read in part, is TGTGCCAGCAGTCTGGGGACAGGGACTGGAAATACGCTCTAT. It translates to CASSLGTGTGNTLY. The whole CDR3 sequence reads CASSLGTGTGNTLYF.

This clone has only a few counts. Genes and germline come from the mouse. Read sequence stops 1 residue before the CDR3 end, and the germline J gene provides the missing end. The chain uses TRBV23 and TRBJ2-7; no DNA check was done on the table's D call, TRBD2. The CDR3 extends over 15 amino acids. CDR1 and CDR2 (germline): KGHTA, FQNQQP. Partial CDR3 DNA: TGCTCCAGCAGTCGAACTGGGGGGGACTCCTATGAACAGTAC. It is translated as CSSSRTGGDSYEQY. The complete CDR3 protein is CSSSRTGGDSYEQYF.

This clone is large (0.1 to 1%) in the sample. Each gene name is a mouse one. The CDR3 is cut off 1 residue early in the read; its end comes from the germline J gene. This rearrangement joins TRBV26 to TRBJ2-2; no definite D call. The CDR3 loop spans 14 amino acids. V was pared by 4 bases and J by 0 bases, with 6 bases between. Germline V gene lookup returns CDR1 KGHPV and CDR2 FQNQEV (reference sequence). CDR3 DNA, as far as it was read: TGTGCCAGCAGTCCGACTTCAAACACCGGGCAGCTCTAC. Encoded protein: CASSPTSNTGQLY. The entire CDR3 reads CASSPTSNTGQLYF.

Comment on this clone: Gene names are the mouse ones. Sequencing ends 1 residue short of the CDR3 end; the germline J gene provides the rest. The chain couples TRBV12-1 to TRBJ2-4; D is possibly TRBD1 or TRBD2 (5 bases each). From germline, CDR1 is SGHSN and CDR2 HYEKVE. This CDR3 spans 14 amino acids. Between the trimmed V and J ends, which lost 4 bases and 1 base, there was a span of 11 bases. CDR3 in amino acids: CASSRDAGQNTLYF. The DNA read from the CDR3 is TGTGCCAGCTCCCGGGACGCCGGTCAAAACACCTTGTAC. Supplemented by reference TRBV12-1 and TRBJ2-4, the full variable domain reads DSGVVQSPRHIIKEKGGRSVLTCIPISGHSNVVWYQQTLGKELKFLIQHYEKVERDKGFLPSRFSVQQFDDYHSEMNMSALELEDSAMYFCASSRDAGQNTLYFGAGTRLSVL.

There are a few counts of this clone. Germline and genes here are mouse. The read ends 1 residue shy of where the CDR3 ends; the end is completed using the germline J gene. The gene calls are TRBV15 and TRBJ2-7; tentative D call: TRBD1 (5 bases). This CDR3 is 11 amino acids long. The V end lost 6 bases, the J end lost 4 bases, and 7 bases lay between the germline ends. The germline gives CDR1 SGHND, CDR2 FRSKSL. The CDR3 here is CASRRQYEQYF. CDR3 DNA, as far as it was read: TGTGCCAGCAGGAGACAGTATGAACAGTAC.

Of note for this clone: Gene names are mouse gene names. Read coverage stops 1 residue before the CDR3 terminus; the germline J gene supplies the remainder. This chain connects TRBV19 to TRBJ2-7; TRBD2 matches at 7 bases. Germline trimming cut 6 bases from V and 6 bases from J; bases unmatched to any gene: 12. Germline V gene sequence: CDR1 FNHDT, CDR2 SITEND (reference sequence). The CDR3 length is 14 residues. The CDR3 bases that were read are TGTGCCAGCACTATCCCGGCCCTGGGGGTTGAACAGTAC. Its translation is CASTIPALGVEQY. The whole CDR3 sequence reads CASTIPALGVEQYF.

With regard to this clone: Any gene name here is a mouse gene name. The read halts 1 residue ahead of the CDR3 end, with the missing end drawn from the germline J gene. The V and J genes are TRBV4 and TRBJ1-1; D gene unclear. CDR3 length: 12 residues. V lost 3 bases and J 5 bases, leaving 7 bases between the germline ends. CDR1 and CDR2 from the germline V gene are LGHDT and YNNKQL (reference sequence). CDR3 bases read: TGTGCCAGCAGCTATCAAAAAACAGAAGTCTTC. Translation: CASSYQKTEVF. The entire CDR3 is CASSYQKTEVFF.

Notes on this clone: Germline and genes here are mouse. The CDR3 extends 1 residue past the end of the read, so its final part is completed from the germline J gene. V gene TRBV2 combines with J gene TRBJ2-3, with 9 bases fitting TRBD2. V gave up 4 bases and J gave up 4 bases; unmatched junction bases: 0. The V gene's germline CDR1 is LGHNA and CDR2 YSYQKL. The CDR3 is made up of 13 amino acids. The covered CDR3 bases are TGTGCCAGCAGCCTGGGGGGGCCAGAAACGCTGTAT. Translating it yields CASSLGGPETLY. The entire CDR3 sequence reads CASSLGGPETLYF.

To note about this clone: Germline and genes: mouse. The CDR3 end falls 1 residue outside the read, so it is completed with the germline J gene. J is TRBJ2-2 and V is TRBV26; 8 bases map to TRBD1. The trim removed 5 bases at V and 0 bases at J, leaving 5 bases unmatched. The germline V gene encodes CDR1 KGHPV and CDR2 FQNQEV (reference sequence). This CDR3 is built from 16 residues. CDR3 in amino acids: CASSGIQGANTGQLYF. CDR3 DNA (partial): TGTGCCAGCAGTGGGATACAGGGGGCAAACACCGGGCAGCTCTAC.

This clone is deemed medium-sized. Gene names are the mouse ones. CDR3 in amino acids: CASSSDWGGGEQYF. CDR3 DNA, as far as it was read: TGTGCCAGCTCCTCGGACTGGGGGGGCGGAGAACAGTAC. The J gene is TRBJ2-7, the V gene TRBV12-1; TRBD2 agrees at 13 bases. The read ends 1 residue before the CDR3 terminus; that terminus is restored from the germline J gene. CDR1 SGHSN and CDR2 HYEKVE come from the germline V gene. The CDR3 extends over 14 amino acids. Unmatched junction bases numbered 6, after V lost 4 bases and J lost 7 bases.

To note about this clone: Germline and genes here are mouse. The read halts 1 residue ahead of the CDR3 end, with the missing end drawn from the germline J gene. The chain has TRBV3 and TRBJ2-2, with TRBD1 identical over 10 bases. This CDR3 spans 14 amino acids. Germline CDR1 is SNHLY and CDR2 is FYNGKV (reference sequence). Trimming removed 5 bases from V and 9 bases from J; junction bases left unmatched: 6. CDR3 DNA (partial): TGTGCCAGCAGCCCCCGACAGGGGGCCTGGCAGCTCTAC. It is translated as CASSPRQGAWQLY. The CDR3 reads in full as CASSPRQGAWQLYF.